This entry lists 27 T cell receptor beta chains sequenced from one sample in a study of blood T cell repertoires in COVID-19. Sequencing was performed with immunoSEQ multiplex PCR; in TCRdb, only in-frame clones are kept and a portion is missing. The table has some 7,000 clones, around 87% seen once; the top ten hold about 4.5%. Sequenced material: peripheral blood. The receptors originated from a man older than 75 with active COVID-19.

The sample holds a few counts of this clone. The chain combines TRBV12-3 or TRBV12-4 with TRBJ2-7; D remains unclear. V dropped 8 bases and J dropped 4 bases, with 12 bases sitting between them. This CDR3 has 12 amino acids. CDR3 loop: CASSKVGYEQYF. The CDR3 DNA sequence: TGTGCCAGCTCGAAAGTCGGGTACGAGCAGTACTTC.

This chain joins TRBV7-2 and TRBJ2-6; D is unresolved. Per the germline V gene, CDR1 is SGHTA and CDR2 is FQGNSA. CDR3 length: 15 residues. V lost 5 bases to trimming and J lost 0 bases, with 8 bases between them. The CDR3 DNA is TGTGCCAGCAGCCTCCCCTTCTCTGGGGCCAACGTCCTGACTTTC. It translates to CASSLPFSGANVLTF.

V gene TRBV7-9 combines with J gene TRBJ1-5; D might be TRBD1 (5 bases). The CDR3 is 14 amino acids. Trimming removed 2 bases at V and 2 bases at J, with 7 bases between. Germline CDR1 and CDR2: SEHNR and FQNEAQ (reference sequence). The CDR3 loop is CASSLTGGNQPQHF. CDR3 bases: TGTGCCAGCAGCTTAACGGGGGGCAATCAGCCCCAGCATTTT.

The V gene is TRBV11-1, the J gene TRBJ2-5; tentatively, D is TRBD1 (5 bases). Germline CDR1 is SGHAT and CDR2 is FQDESV (reference sequence). Deletions cut 3 bases from V and 9 bases from J, with 14 bases between. This CDR3 has 13 amino acids. This CDR3 is CASSFGLLGAQYF. The CDR3 DNA reads TGTGCCAGCAGCTTTGGTCTCCTAGGGGCCCAGTACTTC.

The genes are TRBV7-9 and TRBJ2-7; tentatively, D is TRBD1 (6 bases). The germline gives CDR1 SEHNR, CDR2 FQNEAQ (reference sequence). The CDR3 sequence is 14 residues long. Trimming stripped 8 bases from V and 3 bases from J, with 17 bases between. CDR3 sequence reads: CASSWGQGIYEQYF. The DNA for the CDR3 is TGTGCCAGCTCCTGGGGCCAGGGGATCTACGAGCAGTACTTC.

The chain employs TRBV5-6 and TRBJ2-7, with 11 bases aligning to TRBD1. J was trimmed by 1 base and V by 3 bases; bases with no gene match: 3. Germline V lookup: CDR1 SGHDT, CDR2 YYEEEE. The CDR3 spans 15 residues. In DNA, the CDR3 is TGTGCCAGCAGCTCAGGGACAGGGGGTTCCTACGAGCAGTACTTC. It specifies CASSSGTGGSYEQYF. Supplemented by reference TRBV5-6 and TRBJ2-7, the full variable domain reads DAGVTQSPTHLIKTRGQQVTLRCSPKSGHDTVSWYQQALGQGPQFIFQYYEEEERQRGNFPDRFSGHQFPNYSSELNVNALLLGDSALYLCASSSGTGGSYEQYFGPGTRLTVT.

This clone has only a few counts. V is TRBV27 and J is TRBJ1-6; 7 nucleotides agree with TRBD1. Germline V gives CDR1 MNHEY, CDR2 SMNVEV (reference sequence). V lost 6 bases and J lost 7; bases outside the gene matches: 12. This CDR3 has 16 amino acids. CDR3 protein: CASSRIRTTGNSPLHF. Written as DNA, the CDR3 is TGTGCCAGCAGCCGCATCCGTACGACAGGGAATTCACCCCTCCACTTT.

The CDR3 bases are TGCGCCAGCAGTCAATTTTCCCACGGGACTAGCGGTTTTAAAAGCACAGATACGCAGTATTTT. This gives the protein CASSQFSHGTSGFKSTDTQYF. The rearrangement uses TRBV23-1 and TRBJ2-3; 11 nucleotides agree with TRBD2. TRBV23-1 is sorted into the ORF group, with uncertain function. CDR3 length equals 21 residues. Losses at the gene ends were 1 base for V and 0 bases for J; bases not matched to a gene: 15.

V gene TRBV3-1 (or the pseudogene TRBV3-2) combines with J gene TRBJ2-7; possibly TRBD2 for D (5 bases). V was trimmed by 0 bases and J by 4 bases, leaving 13 bases between them. The CDR3 runs 15 residues. Germline values: CDR1 LGHDT, CDR2 YNNKEL (reference sequence). The CDR3 reads CASSQDVGAVYEQYF. The CDR3 DNA sequence: TGTGCCAGCAGCCAAGATGTGGGAGCAGTTTACGAGCAGTACTTC.

The chain uses TRBV9 and TRBJ2-5, with 13 bases aligning to TRBD2. This CDR3 has 19 residues. Germline loops: CDR1 SGDLS, CDR2 YYNGEE. Trimming at V came to 0 bases and at J to 4 bases, leaving 12 bases not matched to a gene. The CDR3 protein is CASSVVRGTSGIRLETQYF. CDR3 sequence (DNA): TGTGCCAGCAGCGTAGTGAGGGGGACTAGCGGGATAAGGTTAGAGACCCAGTACTTC.

The chain combines TRBV7-2 with TRBJ1-1; possibly TRBD1 for D (5 bases). Germline V gene lookup returns CDR1 SGHTA and CDR2 FQGNSA. The CDR3 loop spans 14 amino acids. V was trimmed by 1 base and J by 6 bases, leaving 12 bases between them. The CDR3 coding sequence is TGTGCCAGCAGCTTAGATCCAGGGATGTCTGAAGCTTTCTTT. The encoded protein is CASSLDPGMSEAFF.

This rearrangement joins TRBV28 to TRBJ1-2, with 8 bases lining up with TRBD1. J lost 4 bases, V lost 5 bases, and 9 bases had no gene match. CDR1 and CDR2 (germline): MDHEN, SYDVKM. The CDR3 is 15 residues long. The CDR3 DNA sequence: TGTGCCAGCAGTCCGCGACAGGGGCGGATCTATGGCTACACCTTC. It is translated as CASSPRQGRIYGYTF.

The CDR3, as DNA: TGTGCCAGCAGCCCTACTCCTAGCGGGATCGCAGATACGCAGTATTTT. As protein: CASSPTPSGIADTQYF. This chain links TRBV7-2 with TRBJ2-3; TRBD2 matches 9 bases. J lost 4 bases, V lost 5 bases, and 10 bases had no gene match. The CDR3 extends over 16 amino acids. Germline CDR1 reads SGHTA; CDR2 reads FQGNSA.

The J gene is TRBJ1-2, the V gene TRBV19; D unresolved. The CDR3 has 14 amino acids. Germline V gives CDR1 LNHDA, CDR2 SQIVND (reference sequence). The germline V and J ends were trimmed by 0 bases and 8 bases, with 13 bases remaining between them. Written as DNA, the CDR3 is TGTGCCAGTAGTATAGAGGTGTCAGTCCGCGGCTACACCTTC. The encoded protein is CASSIEVSVRGYTF. Full variable domain (missing parts from reference TRBV19 and TRBJ1-2): DGGITQSPKYLFRKEGQNVTLSCEQNLNHDAMYWYRQDPGQGLRLIYYSQIVNDFQKGDIAEGYSVSREKKESFPLTVTSAQKNPTAFYLCASSIEVSVRGYTFGSGTRLTVV.

This clone appeared a few times. Other DNA sequences in this specimen translate into the identical CDR3. The gene calls are TRBV7-3 and TRBJ2-5; the match to TRBD2 covers 10 bases. V shed 6 bases and J 4 bases; nucleotides not matched to a gene: 8. Germline V gene lookup returns CDR1 SGHTA and CDR2 FQGTGA. The CDR3 runs 15 residues. CDR3 region: CASSPLAGIRETQYF. CDR3 bases: TGTGCCAGCAGTCCACTAGCGGGAATACGAGAGACCCAGTACTTC. The variable domain in full, completed from reference TRBV7-3 and TRBJ2-5, reads GAGVSQTPSNKVTEKGKYVELRCDPISGHTALYWYRQSLGQGPEFLIYFQGTGAADDSGLPNDRFFAVRPEGSVSTLKIQRTERGDSAVYLCASSPLAGIRETQYFGPGTRLLVL.

This clone was counted a few times. This chain connects TRBV7-9 to TRBJ1-2, with D unclear. The CDR3 sequence is 15 residues long. The V gene lost 0 bases and the J gene lost 2 bases, with 10 bases spanning the gap. Germline V gene sequence: CDR1 SEHNR, CDR2 FQNEAQ (reference sequence). The CDR3, as DNA: TGTGCCAGCAGCTTAGCAGGCGCGGTGAACTATGGCTACACCTTC. Protein product: CASSLAGAVNYGYTF.

This rearrangement joins TRBV19 to TRBJ2-1; D is unresolved. The CDR3 has 14 residues. Germline CDR1 reads LNHDA; CDR2 reads SQIVND (reference sequence). V was cut by 4 bases and J by 0 bases, with 7 bases left in between. Here the CDR3 DNA reads TGTGCCAGTAGTAGCGGATTCTCCTACAATGAGCAGTTCTTC. Translated, it gives CASSSGFSYNEQFF.

The V gene is TRBV5-6, the J gene TRBJ2-1; D ambiguous. Germline V gene data show CDR1 as SGHDT and CDR2 as YYEEEE. There are 13 residues in the CDR3. V was clipped by 2 bases and J by 9 bases, with 12 bases between them. CDR3 sequence (DNA): TGTGCCAGCAGCTTAAACTACCTCGGTGAGCAGTTCTTC. It encodes CASSLNYLGEQFF.

This chain uses TRBV10-2 with TRBJ2-3; TRBD1 is a possible D gene (6 bases). This CDR3 has 15 residues. V was shortened by 3 bases and J by 1 base, with 11 bases between the two germline ends. From germline, CDR1 is WSHSY and CDR2 SAAADI. CDR3 in DNA: TGCGCCAGCAGTGACGCAGGGGTGGGCACAGATACGCAGTATTTT. Protein product: CASSDAGVGTDTQYF.

The chain carries TRBV5-1 and TRBJ2-1; 11 positions match TRBD2. The CDR3 extends over 20 amino acids. V lost 0 bases to trimming and J lost 0 bases; unmatched junction nucleotides: 11. Germline loops: CDR1 SGHRS, CDR2 YFSETQ. The chain's CDR3 is CASSLVGGVGTSGSYNEQFF. The CDR3 DNA reads as TGCGCCAGCAGCTTGGTCGGAGGGGTCGGGACTAGCGGCTCCTACAATGAGCAGTTCTTC.

The rearrangement joins TRBV18 to TRBJ2-5; 13 bases are shared with TRBD2. This CDR3 contains 16 residues. V was clipped by 3 bases and J by 4 bases; unmatched bases: 5. Germline assignment: CDR1 KGHSH and CDR2 LQKENI. The CDR3 DNA is TGTGCCAGCTCACCCGGACTAGCGGGAGCATTAGAGACCCAGTACTTC. The encoded protein is CASSPGLAGALETQYF.

The chain recombines TRBV4-1 with TRBJ2-5, with 10 bases that match TRBD2. The CDR3 has 16 amino acids. J gave up 5 bases and V 4 bases, and 10 bases lay outside the gene matches. Germline loops: CDR1 MGHRA, CDR2 YSYEKL. CDR3 nucleotide sequence: TGCGCCAGCAGCCCGGGCGTAGCGGGAGGCCGGGAGACCCAGTACTTC. Translated: CASSPGVAGGRETQYF.

The V gene is TRBV28, the J gene TRBJ2-1; TRBD2 might be the D (6 bases). CDR1 and CDR2 (germline): MDHEN, SYDVKM. The V and J ends lost 8 bases and 6 bases respectively, with 14 bases between them. CDR3 length: 13 amino acids. The CDR3 sequence is CASLSWGGNEQFF. As DNA, the CDR3 is TGTGCCAGCCTTTCCTGGGGAGGCAATGAGCAGTTCTTC.

V usage is TRBV24-1 and J usage is TRBJ2-7, with D maybe TRBD1 (6 bases). This CDR3 spans 13 amino acids. V shed 7 bases and J shed 2 bases, with 11 bases lying between them. Germline CDR1 KGHDR, CDR2 SFDVKD. CDR3 protein: CATRSGHTYEQYF. The CDR3 DNA is TGTGCCACCAGATCGGGACATACCTACGAGCAGTACTTC.

This chain uses TRBV19 with TRBJ2-1; 8 bases align to TRBD2. The CDR3 runs 15 residues. J was trimmed by 1 base and V by 3 bases; bases with no gene match: 2. CDR1 LNHDA and CDR2 SQIVND come from the germline V gene (reference sequence). CDR3 residues: CASSMAGGSYNEQFF. The CDR3 DNA reads TGTGCCAGTAGTATGGCGGGAGGATCCTACAATGAGCAGTTCTTC.

The V and J genes are TRBV7-2 and TRBJ2-3; tentative D call: TRBD2 (7 bases). The CDR3 is 16 residues long. The germline CDR1 and CDR2 sequences are SGHTA and FQGNSA. Trimming stripped 2 bases from V and 4 bases from J, with 16 bases between. The CDR3 sequence: CASSLTRGGGADTQYF. CDR3 DNA sequence: TGTGCCAGCAGCTTAACGAGGGGGGGAGGTGCAGATACGCAGTATTTT.

V is TRBV6-5 and J is TRBJ1-2, with D perhaps TRBD1 (6 bases). V was shortened by 7 bases and J by 4 bases, with 19 bases between the two germline ends. This CDR3 has 15 amino acids. The germline V gene encodes CDR1 MNHEY and CDR2 SVGAGI. CDR3 sequence reads: CASTPPDSFSYGYTF. CDR3 nucleotides: TGTGCCAGCACTCCTCCGGACAGCTTTTCCTATGGCTACACCTTC.